Below are 30 T cell receptor beta chains sequenced from a single sample in a study of glioma-infiltrating T cells. The iRepertoire nested amplicon-rescue multiplex PCR amplified TCR alpha and beta CDR3s from RNA. TCRdb independently ran MiXCR on the multiplex PCR reads; one entry per CDR3 protein. The sample shows about 140,000 distinct CDR3 sequences, 35% to 50% of them seen only once. The sequencing input was glioma tissue, nonneoplastic brain tissue, or PBMCs (not recorded which). These receptors were obtained from a human donor with low-grade glioma or glioblastoma, undergoing nonglioma brain surgery, or in good health (not recorded which).

V gene TRBV6-5 combines with J gene TRBJ1-4; D might be TRBD1 (5 bases). The CDR3 runs 15 residues. CDR1 is MNHEY and CDR2 is SVGAGI in the germline V gene. V lost 5 bases, J lost 10 bases, and 20 bases lay in between. Here the CDR3 reads CASSPAGREGGKLFF. The CDR3 DNA reads TGTGCCAGCAGTCCGGCGGGCAGGGAGGGCGGAAAACTGTTTTTT.

The sample holds a few counts of this clonotype. The rearrangement joins TRBV4-1 to TRBJ2-1; 10 nucleotides agree with TRBD2. Germline V gives CDR1 MGHRA, CDR2 YSYEKL. The CDR3 runs 16 residues. The junction had 5 bases not matched to a gene; V was cut back by 0 bases and J by 6 bases. Here the CDR3 DNA reads TGCGCCAGCAGCCAAGAGGGGACTAGCGTCTCCAATGAGCAGTTCTTC. Residues: CASSQEGTSVSNEQFF.

By sample share, this clonotype is medium-sized. The chain has TRBV6-1 and TRBJ2-7; possibly TRBD1 for D (5 bases). CDR3 length: 14 amino acids. The V gene's germline CDR1 is MNHNS and CDR2 SASEGT. Trimming left V 6 bases short and J 5 bases short, with 17 bases between. For the CDR3, the DNA is TGTGCCAGCAGGAGCTGGTCAGGGCTCAACGAGCAGTACTTC. It is translated as CASRSWSGLNEQYF.

V gene TRBV11-1 combines with J gene TRBJ2-3, with 9 bases fitting TRBD2. This CDR3 is 14 amino acids long. Germline V gene lookup returns CDR1 SGHAT and CDR2 FQDESV (reference sequence). J was trimmed by 5 bases and V by 5 bases; bases with no gene match: 5. The CDR3 region is CASSRRGGLDTQYF. The CDR3 nucleotides read TGTGCCAGCAGCCGGCGGGGGGGCCTAGATACGCAGTATTTT.

The table lists this clonotype with a few counts. The CDR3, as DNA: TGTGCCAGCAGTTCCCCCGGGACAGCTAATTCACCCCTCCACTTT. Its translation is CASSSPGTANSPLHF. This chain connects TRBV27 to TRBJ1-6; 7 bases line up with TRBD1. V was pared by 4 bases and J by 6 bases, with 6 bases of the junction left unmatched. The CDR3 sequence is 15 residues long. Germline lookup yields CDR1 MNHEY and CDR2 SMNVEV (reference sequence).

V is TRBV6-1 and J is TRBJ2-5, with D perhaps TRBD2 (5 bases). This CDR3 region has 14 residues. Between the trimmed V and J ends, which lost 6 bases and 4 bases, there was a span of 15 bases. The germline V gene has CDR1 MNHNS and CDR2 SASEGT. The CDR3 here is CASSVGGAGETQYF. The CDR3 DNA reads as TGTGCCAGCAGCGTAGGAGGAGCAGGAGAGACCCAGTACTTC.

This clonotype came up a few times. The chain couples TRBV20-1 to TRBJ1-5, with D tentatively TRBD1 (6 bases). CDR3 length equals 13 residues. The V end was cut by 3 bases, the J end by 7 bases, with 13 bases between. Germline CDR1 DFQATT, CDR2 SNEGSKA (reference sequence). The CDR3 sequence: CSASLHRDQPQHF. CDR3 DNA: TGCAGTGCTAGCTTACACAGGGACCAGCCCCAGCATTTT.

This chain joins TRBV7-2 and TRBJ2-7; D ambiguous. Trimming pared 3 bases from V and 0 bases from J, leaving 9 bases between. This CDR3 region has 14 residues. Germline CDR1 and CDR2: SGHTA and FQGNSA. CDR3: CASSFRPDSYEQYF. The CDR3, as DNA: TGTGCCAGCAGCTTCCGACCGGACTCCTACGAGCAGTACTTC.

Only a few counts were recorded for this clonotype. The chain has TRBV15 and TRBJ1-1; possible D gene TRBD1, 5 bases. The CDR3 is 16 residues long. Trimming cost V 0 bases and J 2 bases, with 13 bases left between them. Germline values: CDR1 LNHNV, CDR2 YYDKDF (reference sequence). The CDR3 here is CATSRDRGRVNTEAFF. The CDR3 coding sequence is TGTGCCACCAGCAGAGATAGGGGTAGGGTTAACACTGAAGCTTTCTTT.

This sequence joins TRBV20-1 and TRBJ2-1, with TRBD2 matching over 7 bases. After removal of 1 base from V and 4 bases from J, the junction contained 7 bases not matched to a gene. Germline values: CDR1 DFQATT, CDR2 SNEGSKA (reference sequence). This CDR3 has 15 residues. CDR3 in amino acids: CSARALARFYNEQFF. CDR3 coding DNA: TGCAGTGCTAGAGCACTAGCGAGGTTTTACAATGAGCAGTTCTTC.

The chain couples TRBV6-1 to TRBJ1-5; TRBD1 agrees at 8 bases. The CDR3 is 14 residues long. The junction had 5 bases not matched to a gene; V was cut back by 4 bases and J by 6 bases. Germline V gene sequence: CDR1 MNHNS, CDR2 SASEGT. CDR3 in DNA: TGTGCCAGCAGTGGGGCAGGGGGCTTTCAGCCCCAGCATTTT. Translated: CASSGAGGFQPQHF.

The chain couples TRBV6-6 to TRBJ1-1, with a tentative D call TRBD1 (5 bases). This CDR3 spans 15 amino acids. Germline assignment: CDR1 MNHNY and CDR2 SVGAGI (reference sequence). V shed 2 bases and J shed 2 bases, with 12 bases lying between them. The CDR3 DNA sequence: TGTGCCAGCAGTTACAAACGACAGTTAAACACTGAAGCTTTCTTT. Its translation: CASSYKRQLNTEAFF.

The chain is built from TRBV7-9 and TRBJ2-1; no reliable D call. The V end was cut by 3 bases, the J end by 6 bases, with 15 bases between. The CDR3 runs 15 residues. Germline CDR1 and CDR2: SEHNR and FQNEAQ (reference sequence). This chain's CDR3 is CASSFLGSGVNEQFF. CDR3 DNA sequence: TGTGCCAGCAGCTTTCTGGGCAGTGGTGTCAATGAGCAGTTCTTC.

This clonotype was seen only a few times. The V and J genes are TRBV4-3 and TRBJ1-5, with no clear D. V lost 1 base, J lost 4 bases, and 8 bases lay in between. CDR3 length: 14 residues. Germline V gene lookup returns CDR1 LGHNA and CDR2 YSLEER. CDR3 protein: CASSQARNNQPQHF. The CDR3 region has the DNA TGCGCCAGCAGCCAAGCCAGGAATAATCAGCCCCAGCATTTT.

The chain carries TRBV7-8 and TRBJ2-3; a weak D match, TRBD2 (5 bases). CDR3 length: 14 residues. V lost 8 bases and J lost 2, with 14 bases in between. Per the germline V gene, CDR1 is SGHVS and CDR2 is FQNEAQ. The CDR3 DNA reads as TGTGCCAGCTCACGGGAACCGTACACAGATACGCAGTATTTT. Its translation is CASSREPYTDTQYF.

This chain joins TRBV20-1 and TRBJ2-7; 12 bases match TRBD2. The CDR3 has 16 amino acids. Germline CDR1 DFQATT, CDR2 SNEGSKA (reference sequence). Losses at the gene ends were 1 base for V and 2 bases for J; bases not matched to a gene: 6. CDR3 sequence reads: CSARVMTSGRTYEQYF. In DNA form, the CDR3 reads TGCAGTGCTAGAGTAATGACTAGCGGGAGAACCTACGAGCAGTACTTC.

This clonotype has just a few counts. The V gene is TRBV6-2 or TRBV6-3, the J gene TRBJ2-3; D is possibly TRBD1 (5 bases). Germline CDR1 MNHEY, CDR2 SVGEGT. V gave up 7 bases and J gave up 6 bases, with 14 bases separating them. The CDR3 loop spans 13 amino acids. CDR3 in DNA: TGTGCCAGCAATTTGGGGCGCCTGGATACGCAGTATTTT. Residues: CASNLGRLDTQYF.

The V and J genes are TRBV6-1 and TRBJ2-4, with D possibly matching TRBD1 (6 bases). Germline V gene sequence: CDR1 MNHNS, CDR2 SASEGT. The CDR3 is 16 amino acids. Trimming shortened V by 5 bases and J by 0 bases, and 14 bases separated the two germline ends. CDR3 sequence: CASSPQGTIAKNIQYF. The CDR3 DNA sequence: TGTGCCAGCAGTCCTCAGGGGACCATAGCCAAAAACATTCAGTACTTC.

This clonotype appeared a few times. Germline and junction disagree at one end, which may indicate a read error. The chain uses TRBV20-1 and TRBJ2-3; D perhaps matches TRBD1 (6 bases). The CDR3 loop spans 12 amino acids. In germline, CDR1 is DFQATT, CDR2 SNEGSKA (reference sequence). This CDR3 is CSARVKGDKQYF. CDR3 nucleotide sequence: TGCAGTGCTAGAGTAAAGGGGGATAAGCAGTATTTT.

The chain employs TRBV7-3 and TRBJ2-2, with 7 bases lining up with TRBD2. With 5 bases clipped from V and 1 base from J, the junction kept 4 bases outside the gene matches. The CDR3 spans 15 residues. CDR1 and CDR2 (germline): SGHTA, FQGTGA. The CDR3 reads CASSIGGLNTGELFF. The CDR3 bases are TGTGCCAGCAGCATCGGGGGGTTGAACACCGGGGAGCTGTTTTTT.

The chain is built from TRBV20-1 and TRBJ1-5; 8 bases are shared with TRBD1. CDR1 is DFQATT, CDR2 SNEGSKA, per germline (reference sequence). The length of the CDR3 is 14 residues. Unmatched junction bases numbered 6, after V lost 6 bases and J lost 2 bases. The CDR3 protein is CSAIAGGGNQPQHF. In nucleotides, the CDR3 is TGCAGTGCAATCGCAGGGGGCGGCAATCAGCCCCAGCATTTT.

The chain links TRBV18 to TRBJ2-1; tentative D call: TRBD1 (5 bases). Trimming left V 6 bases short and J 6 bases short, with 15 bases between. This CDR3 is built from 14 residues. Germline V gene data show CDR1 as KGHSH and CDR2 as LQKENI. Written as DNA, the CDR3 is TGTGCCAGCTCGCCCCCTTCTAGGGGCAATGAGCAGTTCTTC. It encodes CASSPPSRGNEQFF.

For this clonotype: At one boundary the junction diverges from the germline segment, which might be a read error. J is TRBJ2-1 and V is TRBV27, with D unclear. In germline, CDR1 is MNHEY, CDR2 SMNVEV (reference sequence). This CDR3 has 17 residues. The CDR3 spells CVSSLVGVSPPGYEQFF. The DNA for the CDR3 is TGTGTCAGCAGTTTGGTAGGCGTCAGCCCCCCTGGGTATGAGCAGTTCTTC.

The chain couples TRBV28 to TRBJ1-1; D uncertain. Germline CDR1 reads MDHEN; CDR2 reads SYDVKM. This CDR3 has 14 amino acids. The V gene lost 7 bases and the J gene lost 4 bases, with 16 bases spanning the gap. For the CDR3, the DNA is TGTGCCAGCACACCCCCGCGGGTGGGCACTGAAGCTTTCTTT. It translates to CASTPPRVGTEAFF. The full variable domain, its missing parts supplied by reference TRBV28 and TRBJ1-1, is DVKVTQSSRYLVKRTGEKVFLECVQDMDHENMFWYRQDPGLGLRLIYFSYDVKMKEKGDIPEGYSVSREKKERFSLILESASTNQTSMYLCASTPPRVGTEAFFGQGTRLTVV.

The rearrangement links TRBV3-1 to TRBJ1-2; D is uncertain. Germline V CDR1 and CDR2: LGHDT, YNNKEL (reference sequence). The CDR3 runs to 15 residues. V was cut by 0 bases and J by 5 bases, with 13 bases left in between. For the CDR3, the DNA is TGTGCCAGCAGCCAAGATTACTTGGGAAATTATGGCTACACCTTC. Translating it yields CASSQDYLGNYGYTF. The whole variable domain, filled in from reference TRBV3-1 and TRBJ1-2, reads DTAVSQTPKYLVTQMGNDKSIKCEQNLGHDTMYWYKQDSKKFLKIMFSYNNKELIINETVPNRFSPKSPDKAHLNLHINSLELGDSAVYFCASSQDYLGNYGYTFGSGTRLTVV.

This clonotype showed up just a few times. V gene TRBV6-1 combines with J gene TRBJ1-1; 8 bases match TRBD1. Germline loops: CDR1 MNHNS, CDR2 SASEGT. J lost 3 bases, V lost 4 bases, and 7 bases had no gene match. There are 15 residues in the CDR3. The CDR3 region has the DNA TGTGCCAGCAGTGGAAAACAGGGGGGCGACACTGAAGCTTTCTTT. Its translation: CASSGKQGGDTEAFF.

This clonotype was counted a few times. The chain couples TRBV7-9 to TRBJ2-3; no clear D gene. Germline loops: CDR1 SEHNR, CDR2 FQNEAQ (reference sequence). The length of the CDR3 is 15 residues. The ends were cut back, 0 bases at V and 2 bases at J, with 9 bases in the middle. The CDR3 loop reads CASSLAGPTTDTQYF. The CDR3 bases are TGTGCCAGCAGCTTAGCTGGGCCTACCACAGATACGCAGTATTTT. The entire variable domain, with the rest obtained from reference TRBV7-9 and TRBJ2-3, is as follows: DTGVSQNPRHKITKRGQNVTFRCDPISEHNRLYWYRQTLGQGPEFLTYFQNEAQLEKSRLLSDRFSAERPKGSFSTLEIQRTEQGDSAMYLCASSLAGPTTDTQYFGPGTRLTVL.

The count of this clonotype is one. The chain has TRBV6-2 or TRBV6-3 and TRBJ2-2; D perhaps matches TRBD2 (7 bases). The CDR3 spans 19 residues. Per germline, CDR1 MNHEY and CDR2 SVGEGT. Trimming left V 0 bases short and J 3 bases short, with 20 bases between. CDR3: CASSYSIRSGGSYTGELFF. CDR3 nucleotides: TGTGCCAGCAGTTACTCGATTCGGTCGGGGGGCTCCTACACCGGGGAGCTGTTTTTT.

The chain combines TRBV2 with TRBJ2-3; 8 nucleotides agree with TRBD1. Germline values: CDR1 SNHLY, CDR2 FYNNEI. The CDR3 loop spans 15 amino acids. Losses at the gene ends were 7 bases for V and 5 bases for J; bases not matched to a gene: 11. The chain's CDR3 is CASTRTGSMGDTQYF. CDR3 coding DNA: TGTGCCAGCACTCGGACAGGGAGCATGGGAGATACGCAGTATTTT.

The CDR3, as DNA: TGTGCCAGCAGTGAAGCGCTTCGGGGTTACGAGCAGTACTTC. This translates into CASSEALRGYEQYF. V usage is TRBV2 and J usage is TRBJ2-7; the D gene is possibly TRBD2 (5 bases). V gave up 0 bases and J gave up 4 bases, with 10 bases separating them. CDR1 and CDR2 (germline): SNHLY, FYNNEI. This CDR3 is 14 amino acids long.